Reported below is one TCR beta chain. The data stem from a study of blood T cell repertoires in COVID-19. Study-level information: Sites in the United States, Italy and Spain provided acute and convalescent COVID-19 samples.

Losses at the gene ends were 3 bases for V and 1 base for J; bases not matched to a gene: 2. The CDR3 has 15 residues. The germline CDR1 and CDR2 sequences are LGHDT and YNNKEL (reference sequence). Participants spanned ages about 18 to 90 years and resided in 20 to 30 US areas. Methods used by the authors: Amplification of reference gene primers was used by the study to estimate nucleated cell counts. Data came from immunoSEQ multiplex PCR; TCRdb stores just in-frame clones and leaves some out. V and J calls and clone size come straight from that table; D and trimming were deduced from the DNA. Of roughly 340,000 clones detected, 80% to 90% appear once; the ten largest clones hold roughly 2%.

The TCR was taken from a man aged 40-50 years in a cohort exposed to, infected with or recovered from COVID-19 (not recorded which). The chain is built from TRBV3-1 (or the pseudogene TRBV3-2) and TRBJ2-7, with TRBD2 matching over 11 bases. The sample consisted of PBMCs or T cells enriched from blood (not recorded which). Here the CDR3 DNA reads TGTGCCAGCAGCCAGCTAGCGGGAGGTTCCTACGAGCAGTACTTC. This encodes CASSQLAGGSYEQYF.